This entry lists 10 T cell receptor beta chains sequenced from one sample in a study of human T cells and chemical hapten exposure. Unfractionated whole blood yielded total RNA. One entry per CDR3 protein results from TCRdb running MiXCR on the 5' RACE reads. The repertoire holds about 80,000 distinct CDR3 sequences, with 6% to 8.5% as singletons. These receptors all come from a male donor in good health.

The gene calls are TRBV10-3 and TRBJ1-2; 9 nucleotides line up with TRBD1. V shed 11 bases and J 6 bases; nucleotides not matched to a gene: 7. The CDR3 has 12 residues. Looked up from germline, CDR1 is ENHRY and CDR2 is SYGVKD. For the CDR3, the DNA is TGTGCCGTGCCGGGACAGGGCGATGGCTACACCTTC. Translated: CAVPGQGDGYTF.

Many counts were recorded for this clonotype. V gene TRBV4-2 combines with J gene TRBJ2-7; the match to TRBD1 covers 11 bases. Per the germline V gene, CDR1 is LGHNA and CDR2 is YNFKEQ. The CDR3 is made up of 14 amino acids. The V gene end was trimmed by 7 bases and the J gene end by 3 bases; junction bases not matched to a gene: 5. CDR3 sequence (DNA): TGTGCCAGCACCTCCGGGACAGGGGGCTACGAGCAGTACTTC. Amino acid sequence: CASTSGTGGYEQYF.

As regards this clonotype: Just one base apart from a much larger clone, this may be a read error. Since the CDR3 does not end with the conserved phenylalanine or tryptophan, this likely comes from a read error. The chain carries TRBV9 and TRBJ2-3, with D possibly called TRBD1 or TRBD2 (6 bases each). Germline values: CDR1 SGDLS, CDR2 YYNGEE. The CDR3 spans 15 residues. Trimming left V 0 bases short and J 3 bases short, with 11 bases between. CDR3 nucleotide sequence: TGTGCCAGCAGCGTAGACGGGGGCCCGACAGATACGCAGTATTAT. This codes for CASSVDGGPTDTQYY.

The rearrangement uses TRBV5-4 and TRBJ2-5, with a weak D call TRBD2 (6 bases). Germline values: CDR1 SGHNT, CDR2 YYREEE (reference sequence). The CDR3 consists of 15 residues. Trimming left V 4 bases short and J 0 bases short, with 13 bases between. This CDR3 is CASSPGTSYQETQYF. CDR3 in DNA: TGTGCCAGCAGCCCCGGGACTTCGTACCAAGAGACCCAGTACTTC.

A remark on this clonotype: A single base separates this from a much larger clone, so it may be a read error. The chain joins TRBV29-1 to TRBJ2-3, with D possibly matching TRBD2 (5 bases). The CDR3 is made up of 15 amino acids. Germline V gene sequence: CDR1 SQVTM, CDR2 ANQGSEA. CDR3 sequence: CSVDITGSSTDTHYF. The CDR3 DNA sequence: TGCAGCGTTGATATAACGGGTTCTAGCACAGATACGCATTATTTT.

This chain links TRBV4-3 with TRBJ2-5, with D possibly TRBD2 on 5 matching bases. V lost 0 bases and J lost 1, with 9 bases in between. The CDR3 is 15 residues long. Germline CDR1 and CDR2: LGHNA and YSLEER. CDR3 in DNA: TGCGCCAGCAGCCAAGATTGGACTGGCCAAGAGACCCAGTACTTC. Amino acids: CASSQDWTGQETQYF.

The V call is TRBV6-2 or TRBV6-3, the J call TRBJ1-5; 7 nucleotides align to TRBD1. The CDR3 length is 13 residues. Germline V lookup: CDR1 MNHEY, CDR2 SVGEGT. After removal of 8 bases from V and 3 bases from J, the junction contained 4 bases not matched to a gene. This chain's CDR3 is CASQGQNNQPQHF. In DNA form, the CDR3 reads TGTGCCAGCCAGGGACAGAACAATCAGCCCCAGCATTTT.

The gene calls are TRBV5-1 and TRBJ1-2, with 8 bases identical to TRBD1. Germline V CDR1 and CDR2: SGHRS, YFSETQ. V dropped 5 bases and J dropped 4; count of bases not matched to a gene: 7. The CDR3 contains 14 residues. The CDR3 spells CASRPGQESYGYTF. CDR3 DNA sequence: TGCGCCAGCAGACCGGGACAGGAGTCCTATGGCTACACCTTC.

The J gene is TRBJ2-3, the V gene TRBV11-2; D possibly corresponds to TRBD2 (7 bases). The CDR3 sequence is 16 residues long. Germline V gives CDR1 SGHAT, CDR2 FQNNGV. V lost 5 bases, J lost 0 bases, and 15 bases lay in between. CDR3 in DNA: TGTGCCAGCAGCCCCCCGGGGGGCCCTAGCACAGATACGCAGTATTTT. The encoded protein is CASSPPGGPSTDTQYF.

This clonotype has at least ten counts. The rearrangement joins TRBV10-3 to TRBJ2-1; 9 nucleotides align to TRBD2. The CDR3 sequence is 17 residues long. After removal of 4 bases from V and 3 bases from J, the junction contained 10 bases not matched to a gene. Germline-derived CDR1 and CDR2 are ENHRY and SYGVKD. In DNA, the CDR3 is TGTGCCATCAGTGCCCCTTCGCGGGAGGGCGTCTACAATGAGCAGTTCTTC. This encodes CAISAPSREGVYNEQFF.